The next 6 T cell receptor beta chains were all read from a single sample in a study of Graves' ophthalmopathy and Graves' hyperthyroidism. RNA transcripts served as template for amplifying TCR beta CDR3 sequences. HTBI primers were employed in first-round RT-PCR, then a second-round multiplex PCR followed. Each CDR3 protein gets one entry after TCRdb re-called the multiplex PCR reads with MiXCR. The table lists 620,000 or so distinct CDR3 sequences, about 20% of them singletons. Sequencing was carried out using peripheral blood. These receptors came from a young woman with stable Graves' hyperthyroidism. Some clones in this sample may be carry-over from other donors' samples.

This clonotype showed up many times. The chain recombines TRBV29-1 with TRBJ2-5; TRBD2 is a possible D gene (6 bases). V dropped 6 bases and J dropped 13 bases, with 15 bases sitting between them. The CDR3 is 10 amino acids. Germline V gives CDR1 SQVTM, CDR2 ANQGSEA. Here the CDR3 reads CSVGGTFRYF. The CDR3 DNA follows: TGCAGCGTCGGGGGTACCTTTCGGTACTTC.

This clonotype came up many times. The rearrangement uses TRBV27 and TRBJ2-5; 8 bases align to TRBD1. Germline V gene lookup returns CDR1 MNHEY and CDR2 SMNVEV (reference sequence). The CDR3 spans 13 residues. Trimming cost V 4 bases and J 5 bases; bases outside gene matches: 3. The CDR3 loop reads CASSWDRRETQYF. In DNA form, the CDR3 reads TGTGCCAGCAGTTGGGACAGGAGGGAGACCCAGTACTTC.

The rearrangement uses TRBV3-1 and TRBJ1-6; D unclear. The germline gives CDR1 LGHDT, CDR2 YNNKEL (reference sequence). The CDR3 spans 15 residues. V was trimmed by 5 bases and J by 7 bases, leaving 15 bases between them. The CDR3: CASSLADGENSPLHF. The CDR3 nucleotides read TGTGCCAGCAGCTTAGCCGACGGGGAGAATTCACCCCTCCACTTT.

This clonotype has a count of ten or more. V is TRBV3-1 and J is TRBJ1-2, with D unclear. Trimming took off 3 bases at V and 6 bases at J, with 17 bases between the two ends. In germline, CDR1 is LGHDT, CDR2 YNNKEL (reference sequence). The CDR3 consists of 15 residues. In DNA, the CDR3 is TGTGCCAGCAGCCACTCTCCGGGTGAGCGGAATGGCTACACCTTC. The encoded protein is CASSHSPGERNGYTF.

This clonotype was picked up many times. The chain joins TRBV12-3 or TRBV12-4 to TRBJ1-6; a weak D match, TRBD1 (6 bases). The ends were cut back, 0 bases at V and 7 bases at J, with 10 bases in the middle. The CDR3 sequence is 15 residues long. The CDR3 region is CASSLAAGTNSPLHF. CDR3 in DNA: TGTGCCAGCAGTTTAGCGGCAGGGACAAATTCACCCCTCCACTTT.

This clonotype is a singleton in its sample. One end of the junction does not line up with germline, which may come from a read error. The chain recombines TRBV19 with TRBJ2-5; D possibly corresponds to TRBD2 (5 bases). The length of the CDR3 is 14 residues. Germline CDR1 is LNHDA and CDR2 is SQIVND (reference sequence). This chain's CDR3 is CASSPGISQETEYF. The CDR3, as DNA: TGTGCCAGTAGTCCGGGGATTTCACAAGAGACCGAGTACTTC.